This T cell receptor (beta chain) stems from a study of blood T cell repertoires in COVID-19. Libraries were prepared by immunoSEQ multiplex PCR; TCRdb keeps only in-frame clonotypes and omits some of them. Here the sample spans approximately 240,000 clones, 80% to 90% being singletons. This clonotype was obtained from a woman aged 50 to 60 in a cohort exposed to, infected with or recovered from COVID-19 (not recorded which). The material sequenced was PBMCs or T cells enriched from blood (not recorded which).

CDR3 region: CASSLATGGDEKLFF. The CDR3 bases are TGTGCCAGCAGCTTAGCGACAGGGGGCGATGAAAAACTGTTTTTT. The chain recombines TRBV7-6 with TRBJ1-4; 10 bases match TRBD1. This CDR3 spans 15 amino acids. Losses at the gene ends were 0 bases for V and 6 bases for J; bases not matched to a gene: 1. Germline CDR1 SGHVS, CDR2 FNYEAQ.